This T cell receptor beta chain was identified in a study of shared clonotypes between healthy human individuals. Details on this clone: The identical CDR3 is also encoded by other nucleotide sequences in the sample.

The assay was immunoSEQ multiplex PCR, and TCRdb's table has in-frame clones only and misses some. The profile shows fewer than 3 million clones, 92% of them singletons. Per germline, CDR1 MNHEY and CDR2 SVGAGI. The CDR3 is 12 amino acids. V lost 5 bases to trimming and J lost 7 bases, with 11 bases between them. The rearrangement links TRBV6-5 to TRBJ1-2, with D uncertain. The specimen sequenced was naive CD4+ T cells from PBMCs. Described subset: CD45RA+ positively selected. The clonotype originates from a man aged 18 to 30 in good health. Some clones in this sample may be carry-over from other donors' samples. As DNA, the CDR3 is TGTGCCAGCAGTCCCACAGCGGGTGGCTACACCTTC. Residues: CASSPTAGGYTF.